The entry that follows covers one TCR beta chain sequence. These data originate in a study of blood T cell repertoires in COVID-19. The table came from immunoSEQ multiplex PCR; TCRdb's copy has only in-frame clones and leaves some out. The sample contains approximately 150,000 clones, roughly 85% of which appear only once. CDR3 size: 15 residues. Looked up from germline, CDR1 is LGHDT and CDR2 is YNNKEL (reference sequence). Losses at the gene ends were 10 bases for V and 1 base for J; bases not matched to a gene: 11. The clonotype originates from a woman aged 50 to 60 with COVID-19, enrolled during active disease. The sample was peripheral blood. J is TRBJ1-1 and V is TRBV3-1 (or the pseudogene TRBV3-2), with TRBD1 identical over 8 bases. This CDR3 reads CAIADRGRENTEAFF. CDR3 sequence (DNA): TGTGCCATCGCCGACAGGGGCCGAGAGAACACTGAAGCTTTCTTT.